This entry concerns a single T cell receptor (beta chain). As yet, its antigen is unknown. The conserved phenylalanine or tryptophan normally closing the CDR3 is absent here, so this likely arose from a read error. The sample comes from a study of tumor-infiltrating lymphocytes in primary liver carcinoma. Study details: Samples yielded about 3.65 to 7.13 million productive TCRbeta reads, similar across tissue types.

The study's findings and limits: It was in tumors, not blood, that the top-250-clone fraction was significantly higher (p = 0.039).

Bulk tissue was left unsorted, and RNA and DNA were co-extracted from about 20-30 mg of it. Sampling of each tumor involved five separate regions. Priming with a constant-region primer yielded TCR beta cDNA from roughly 500 ng total RNA. Slightly modified ARM-PCR with three nested multiplex PCR rounds yielded TCR beta libraries. TCRdb re-called the multiplex PCR reads with MiXCR, one entry per CDR3 protein. The sample contains 65,000 to 80,000 distinct CDR3 sequences, over 60% of which appear only once. The clonotype comes from a man aged 40-55 years with primary liver carcinoma and hepatitis B virus infection. Sequencing used liver tumor tissue from sampling region 4. Subset reported: tumor region T4, right-lateral pole.

The DNA for the CDR3 is TGTGCCAGCAGCCTCTCCTGCCGGGGTCCCGTGAAACAGATTCGCTCCTACAATGAGCAGTTCTCC. Amino acid sequence: CASSLSCRGPVKQIRSYNEQFS. This chain joins TRBV11-2 and TRBJ2-1, with D possibly matching TRBD2 (5 bases). The V gene lost 5 bases and the J gene lost 0 bases, with 32 bases spanning the gap. The CDR3 extends over 22 amino acids. Germline-derived CDR1 and CDR2 are SGHAT and FQNNGV.